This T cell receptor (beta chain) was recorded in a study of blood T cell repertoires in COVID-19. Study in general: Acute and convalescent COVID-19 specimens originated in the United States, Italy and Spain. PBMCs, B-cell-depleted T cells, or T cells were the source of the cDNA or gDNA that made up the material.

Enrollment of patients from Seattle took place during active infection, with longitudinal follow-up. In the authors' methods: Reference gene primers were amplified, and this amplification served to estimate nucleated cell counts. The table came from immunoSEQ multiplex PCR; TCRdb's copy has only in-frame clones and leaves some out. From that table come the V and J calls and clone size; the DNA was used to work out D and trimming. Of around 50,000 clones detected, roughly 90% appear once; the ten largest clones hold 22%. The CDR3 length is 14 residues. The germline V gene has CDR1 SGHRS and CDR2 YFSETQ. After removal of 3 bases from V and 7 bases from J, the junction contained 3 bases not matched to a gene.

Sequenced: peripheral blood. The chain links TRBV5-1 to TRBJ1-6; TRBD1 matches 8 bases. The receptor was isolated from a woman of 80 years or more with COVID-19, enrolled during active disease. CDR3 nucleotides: TGCGCCAGCAGCTCGGGGACAGGCAATTCACCCCTCCACTTT. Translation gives CASSSGTGNSPLHF.